The clone carrying this TCR beta chain was seen just once. Its antigen is not identified. Looked up from germline, CDR1 is MDHEN and CDR2 is SYDVKM. The CDR3 runs 13 residues. Trimming took 4 bases from V and 13 from J, leaving 19 bases between them. The sample originates from a study of blood T cells in healthy people across ages. General study results and limits: Expanded clonotype shifts may have been confounded, as the donors had an unknown CMV status.

Primers used in a second PCR of roughly 6 to 12 cycles were a sample-barcoded 5' primer and a J-beta primer mix. TCRdb used MiXCR to reprocess the 5' RACE reads, holding one entry per CDR3 protein. Here the sample spans over 600,000 distinct CDR3 sequences, about 45% being singletons. V is TRBV28 and J is TRBJ1-1; D call uncertain. The sample consisted of blood. The TCR comes from a man older than 75 in good health. This CDR3 reads CASSSSGPESVFF. CDR3 nucleotides: TGTGCCAGCAGTTCCTCCGGGCCCGAATCAGTTTTCTTT.